Given below is one T cell receptor (beta chain) in context. Its matching antigen is unknown. The data originate from a study of shared clonotypes between healthy human individuals. Study-level results: What naive subsets generally showed was a larger estimated richness than memory subsets showed.

Healthy adults negative for HIV, lacking recent acute infections or vaccinations, served as donors. Splitting of each subset's genomic DNA was done evenly across several immunoSEQ plates. Study processing details: Sequence data from immunoSEQ were junction-only and lacked quality scores; consequently, filtering differed. The data were produced by immunoSEQ multiplex PCR, yet TCRdb's version contains in-frame clones alone and is incomplete. Clonal size and the V and J genes are those of that table, whereas D and trimming came from the DNA. The table records approximately 620,000 clones, around 97% of them present only once. This CDR3 is built from 16 residues. CDR1 is LGHNA, CDR2 YNFKEQ, per germline. Losses at the gene ends were 5 bases for V and 4 bases for J; bases not matched to a gene: 7.

This receptor was taken from a woman under 40 in good health. Sequencing input: naive CD4+ T cells sorted from blood. Subset defined: CD45RA+ positively selected. The J gene is TRBJ2-1, the V gene TRBV4-2, with 11 positions matching TRBD2. The CDR3 coding sequence is TGTGCCAGCAGCGAGGGGACTAGCGGAACTTACAATGAGCAGTTCTTC. This encodes CASSEGTSGTYNEQFF.